A single sample gave rise to the 12 T cell receptor beta chains below, sequenced in a study of blood T cell repertoires in COVID-19. Clones were read by immunoSEQ multiplex PCR, and TCRdb kept only the in-frame ones, dropping some. Among about 69,000 clones listed, 90% were seen once. Sequenced: peripheral blood. These receptor sequences come from a man aged 50 to 59 with acute or convalescent COVID-19.

For this clone: The sample holds other DNA sequences that translate to the same CDR3. The rearrangement joins TRBV7-2 to TRBJ1-5; 8 nucleotides align to TRBD1. From germline, CDR1 is SGHTA and CDR2 FQGNSA. The length of the CDR3 is 14 residues. J was trimmed by 2 bases and V by 3 bases; bases with no gene match: 0. CDR3 sequence (DNA): TGTGCCAGCAGCTTGACAGGGGGCAATCAGCCCCAGCATTTT. Translating it yields CASSLTGGNQPQHF.

The chain carries TRBV6-5 and TRBJ1-4; 9 bases fit TRBD1. CDR1 and CDR2 from the germline V gene are MNHEY and SVGAGI. CDR3 length equals 15 residues. V shed 5 bases and J 0 bases; nucleotides not matched to a gene: 1. CDR3 in DNA: TGTGCCAGCAGTAGGGACAGGGCAACTAATGAAAAACTGTTTTTT. This encodes CASSRDRATNEKLFF.

V and J are TRBV2 and TRBJ1-4; weak D call: TRBD1 (6 bases). V lost 2 bases and J lost 4, with 8 bases in between. This CDR3 region has 14 residues. Germline V gene lookup returns CDR1 SNHLY and CDR2 FYNNEI. The CDR3 loop reads CASSESRGNEKLFF. DNA for the CDR3: TGTGCCAGCAGTGAAAGCAGGGGTAATGAAAAACTGTTTTTT.

The gene calls are TRBV18 and TRBJ1-5; no reliable D call. The germline V and J ends were trimmed by 3 bases and 6 bases, with 9 bases remaining between them. This CDR3 spans 13 amino acids. Germline assignment: CDR1 KGHSH and CDR2 LQKENI. The CDR3 loop is CASSPRMSQPQHF. In DNA, the CDR3 is TGTGCCAGCTCACCGAGGATGTCTCAGCCCCAGCATTTT.

The chain links TRBV19 to TRBJ2-1, with TRBD2 matching 13 bases. The V and J ends lost 4 bases and 4 bases, in that order; junction bases with no gene match: 4. Germline V gene sequence: CDR1 LNHDA, CDR2 SQIVND (reference sequence). The CDR3 totals 16 residues. Written as DNA, the CDR3 is TGTGCCAGTAGTAAAGGACTAGCGGGAGAATACAATGAGCAGTTCTTC. Translated: CASSKGLAGEYNEQFF.

The chain carries TRBV11-2 and TRBJ2-1, with TRBD2 matching 7 bases. The CDR3 has 15 residues. V trimming: 5 bases; J trimming: 6 bases; junction bases outside the gene matches: 10. The V gene's germline CDR1 is SGHAT and CDR2 FQNNGV. The CDR3 bases are TGTGCCAGCAGCCATATACGGGGGAGGGGCAATGAGCAGTTCTTC. Protein sequence: CASSHIRGRGNEQFF. Variable domain in full (rest from reference TRBV11-2 and TRBJ2-1): EAGVAQSPRYKIIEKRQSVAFWCNPISGHATLYWYQQILGQGPKLLIQFQNNGVVDDSQLPKDRFSAERLKGVDSTLKIQPAKLEDSAVYLCASSHIRGRGNEQFFGPGTRLTVL.

J is TRBJ1-2 and V is TRBV5-4; D uncertain. This CDR3 has 13 residues. The V end was cut by 0 bases, the J end by 4 bases, with 7 bases between. Germline V gives CDR1 SGHNT, CDR2 YYREEE (reference sequence). CDR3 in DNA: TGTGCCAGCAGCTTGGATTCTAGCTATGGCTACACCTTC. As protein: CASSLDSSYGYTF.

This sequence joins TRBV2 and TRBJ1-2, with no clear D. The CDR3 extends over 13 amino acids. V was shortened by 5 bases and J by 5 bases, with 12 bases between the two germline ends. CDR1 SNHLY and CDR2 FYNNEI come from the germline V gene. The CDR3 here is CASSLAVEYGYTF. The CDR3 nucleotides read TGTGCCAGCAGTCTCGCCGTCGAGTATGGCTACACCTTC.

The gene calls are TRBV5-1 and TRBJ2-3; the match to TRBD2 covers 8 bases. J gave up 0 bases and V 4 bases, and 13 bases lay outside the gene matches. In germline, CDR1 is SGHRS, CDR2 YFSETQ. The CDR3 is 18 residues long. The CDR3 here is CASSLKPTSGQSTDTQYF. The CDR3, as DNA: TGCGCCAGCAGCCTTAAGCCTACTAGCGGACAGAGCACAGATACGCAGTATTTT.

This sequence joins TRBV3-1 (or the pseudogene TRBV3-2) and TRBJ1-2, with 10 bases matching TRBD1. Losses at the gene ends were 2 bases for V and 7 bases for J; bases not matched to a gene: 7. Per germline, CDR1 LGHDT and CDR2 YNNKEL (reference sequence). This CDR3 is built from 15 residues. CDR3 sequence (DNA): TGTGCCAGCAGCCAACCCCGGGACAGGGGAGGTGGCTACACCTTC. Protein sequence: CASSQPRDRGGGYTF.

This clone has only one observation. This chain connects TRBV3-1 (or the pseudogene TRBV3-2) to TRBJ2-2; 11 nucleotides align to TRBD1. The CDR3 contains 16 residues. Germline loops: CDR1 LGHDT, CDR2 YNNKEL (reference sequence). Trimming took 2 bases from V and 3 from J; bases not matched to a gene: 2. The DNA of the CDR3 is TGTGCCAGCAGCCAATGGGGACAGGGGGACACCGGGGAGCTGTTTTTT. Translated, it gives CASSQWGQGDTGELFF.

V usage is TRBV29-1 and J usage is TRBJ1-4, with 8 positions matching TRBD1. Germline lookup yields CDR1 SQVTM and CDR2 ANQGSEA. This CDR3 has 13 amino acids. With 8 bases clipped from V and 4 bases from J, the junction kept 6 bases outside the gene matches. CDR3 protein: CSYYRGNNEKLFF. The CDR3 nucleotides are TGCAGCTACTACAGGGGGAATAATGAAAAACTGTTTTTT.